One sample yielded the 5 T cell receptor beta chains listed below, sequenced in a study of beta chain features in type 1 diabetes. The study, taken as a whole, reports: Among all four CD4+ subsets, Type 1 diabetes patients had TCRB CDR3s that were moderately but significantly shorter.

These receptors are not linked to any known antigen. Investigators reverse transcribed all isolated RNA, so they sequenced expressed TCRB transcripts. TCRdb keeps only in-frame clones here, not all; method: immunoSEQ multiplex PCR. The repertoire holds 300,000 to 400,000 clones, approximately 9.9% seen once, with 0.95% to 1.1% in the top ten. The sample comprised central memory CD4+ T cells from blood. Receptors originate from a man aged 30-40 years with type 1 diabetes.

Worth noting for this clone: This specimen includes other DNA sequences encoding the same CDR3. The V call is TRBV7-9, the J call TRBJ1-6; D possibly corresponds to TRBD1 (5 bases). V was clipped by 1 base and J by 9 bases, with 7 bases between them. Germline V lookup: CDR1 SEHNR, CDR2 FQNEAQ (reference sequence). The CDR3 runs 13 residues. The CDR3 sequence is CASSLDRSSPLHF. The CDR3 DNA sequence: TGTGCCAGCAGCTTAGACAGGAGTTCACCCCTCCACTTT.

The chain combines TRBV6-5 with TRBJ1-2, with a tentative D call TRBD1 (6 bases). This CDR3 is built from 13 residues. Trimming removed 6 bases from V and 4 bases from J, with 12 bases in between. CDR1 is MNHEY, CDR2 SVGAGI, per germline. CDR3 DNA sequence: TGTGCCAGCAGCAAAATGGACAGCTATGGCTACACCTTC. Amino acids: CASSKMDSYGYTF.

This clone was seen only a few times. V gene TRBV19 combines with J gene TRBJ1-5; TRBD1 might be the D (6 bases). This CDR3 has 16 residues. Germline V gives CDR1 LNHDA, CDR2 SQIVND (reference sequence). Trimming cost V 5 bases and J 3 bases, with 17 bases left between them. The DNA for the CDR3 is TGTGCCAGTAGTGGAGTTTTAGGACAGTCCAATCAGCCCCAGCATTTT. It translates to CASSGVLGQSNQPQHF.

Many counts were recorded for this clone. The genes are TRBV28 and TRBJ2-7, with D perhaps being TRBD1 or TRBD2 (6 bases each). This CDR3 is 14 amino acids long. Trimming left V 5 bases short and J 2 bases short, with 13 bases between. CDR1 is MDHEN, CDR2 SYDVKM, per germline. The CDR3: CASSPPGGTYEQYF. DNA for the CDR3: TGTGCCAGCAGTCCCCCCGGGGGCACCTACGAGCAGTACTTC.

This clone has only a few counts. This rearrangement joins TRBV7-2 to TRBJ2-2; unclear D gene. CDR3 length: 14 amino acids. Trimming removed 5 bases at V and 5 bases at J, with 12 bases between. Germline V gene lookup returns CDR1 SGHTA and CDR2 FQGNSA. In nucleotides, the CDR3 is TGTGCCAGCAGCCCCGAGGTGAAAACCGGGGAGCTGTTTTTT. Encoded protein: CASSPEVKTGELFF. Full variable domain (remainder filled in from reference TRBV7-2 and TRBJ2-2): GAGVSQSPSNKVTEKGKDVELRCDPISGHTALYWYRQSLGQGLEFLIYFQGNSAPDKSGLPSDRFSAERTGGSVSTLTIQRTQQEDSAVYLCASSPEVKTGELFFGEGSRLTVL.